This T cell receptor beta chain was identified in a study of T cells after posttransplantation cyclophosphamide. Findings of the study overall: TRB overlap between skin or GI tissue T cells and blood was limited. After PTCy, TRB diversity resembled that of CNI/methotrexate controls.

The table came from immunoSEQ multiplex PCR; TCRdb's copy has only in-frame clones and leaves some out. This sample has about 30,000 clones, each found more than once. Peripheral blood was collected from the related graft donor on the marrow donation day. This clone has a count of ten or more. Its antigen is not identified. CDR1 is SGHRS, CDR2 YFSETQ, per germline. The CDR3 covers 16 residues. V lost 4 bases, J lost 5 bases, and 11 bases stayed unmatched. V and J are TRBV5-1 and TRBJ2-2, with TRBD2 matching over 7 bases. The clonotype comes from a woman aged 60-70 years in good health, CMV-negative, and a related stem cell transplant donor. The specimen sequenced was PBMCs. CDR3 protein: CASSVPTSSGTGELFF. For the CDR3, the DNA is TGCGCCAGCAGCGTTCCGACTAGCTCAGGGACCGGGGAGCTGTTTTTT.